A single sample is the source of the 13 T cell receptor beta chains below, sequenced in a study of T cell clonality in common variable immunodeficiency. Their cognate antigens are unknown. TCRdb's table, derived via immunoSEQ multiplex PCR, lists solely in-frame clones and lacks some. The table lists about 16,000 clones, with no singletons. Study results and caveats: Common variable immunodeficiency TCR beta sequences reportedly had fewer deletions and N-nucleotide insertions.

Material for sequencing was peripheral blood mononuclear cells. The source is a human donor with common variable immunodeficiency.

A remark on this clone: The missing CDR3 end, 3 residues past where the read stops, is filled in from the germline J gene. This chain links TRBV6-1 with TRBJ1-5; perhaps TRBD1 as D (5 bases). This CDR3 is 14 amino acids long. Per germline, CDR1 MNHNS and CDR2 SASEGT. Trimming shortened V by 0 bases and J by 7 bases, and 10 bases separated the two germline ends. Incomplete CDR3 DNA: TGTGCCAGCAGTGAAGCGGGGGGGTACCAGCCC. As protein: CASSEAGGYQP. The CDR3 in its entirety is CASSEAGGYQPQHF.

The sample holds a few counts of this clone. The CDR3 extends 3 residues past the end of the read, so its final part is completed from the germline J gene. This sequence joins TRBV20-1 and TRBJ2-3; 10 nucleotides line up with TRBD2. Trimming removed 6 bases from V and 2 bases from J; junction bases left unmatched: 5. The CDR3 extends over 14 amino acids. In germline, CDR1 is DFQATT, CDR2 SNEGSKA (reference sequence). The CDR3 sequence is CSAPLAGATDTQYF. The part of the CDR3 DNA that was read is TGCAGTGCCCCGCTAGCGGGAGCCACAGATACG.

This clone has only a few counts. The CDR3 DNA, read in part, is TGTGCCAGCTCAGCGACAGAGGATTCACCC. Its protein product is CASSATEDSP. The CDR3 in full is CASSATEDSPLHF. The V gene is TRBV18, the J gene TRBJ1-6; the D gene is possibly TRBD1 (5 bases). The CDR3 end falls 3 residues outside the read, so it is completed with the germline J gene. The germline V and J ends were trimmed by 5 bases and 8 bases, with 10 bases remaining between them. CDR1 and CDR2 (germline): KGHSH, LQKENI. CDR3 length: 13 residues.

This clone was seen ten or more times. The sequenced fragment ends 3 residues before the CDR3 boundary, so the rest is inferred from the germline J gene. The chain joins TRBV5-1 to TRBJ2-5; possibly TRBD1 for D (6 bases). V lost 0 bases and J lost 0, with 9 bases in between. Germline CDR1 reads SGHRS; CDR2 reads YFSETQ. This CDR3 comprises 15 residues. CDR3 sequence: CASSLGDRYQETQYF. The part of the CDR3 DNA that was read is TGCGCCAGCAGCTTGGGCGACAGGTACCAAGAGACC.

In regard to this clone: The CDR3 goes on 3 residues after the read ends, and that part is filled in from the germline J gene. The chain couples TRBV18 to TRBJ1-1, with D perhaps matching TRBD1 (5 bases). Deletions cut 1 base from V and 3 bases from J, with 15 bases between. Germline lookup yields CDR1 KGHSH and CDR2 LQKENI. CDR3 length equals 16 residues. CDR3 bases read: TGTGCCAGCTCACCACGCCTCCAGGGCGCGGACACTGAA. As protein: CASSPRLQGADTE. The complete CDR3 sequence is CASSPRLQGADTEAFF.

This clone has ten or more counts. Read sequence stops 3 residues before the CDR3 end, and the germline J gene provides the missing end. This chain joins TRBV18 and TRBJ1-1; maybe TRBD1 (5 bases). This CDR3 is 13 amino acids long. Germline V gene sequence: CDR1 KGHSH, CDR2 LQKENI. Trimming took off 8 bases at V and 3 bases at J, with 13 bases between the two ends. Here the CDR3 reads CASRQLRDTEAFF. The sequenced part of the CDR3 DNA is TGTGCCAGCAGACAGTTAAGGGACACTGAA.

There are a few counts of this clone. The DNA ends 3 residues before the CDR3 does, and the rest of the CDR3 is filled in from the germline J gene. V and J are TRBV19 and TRBJ2-1; 8 nucleotides match TRBD2. CDR1 LNHDA and CDR2 SQIVND come from the germline V gene (reference sequence). This CDR3 contains 16 residues. The trim removed 5 bases at V and 9 bases at J, leaving 15 bases unmatched. This chain's CDR3 is CASSPPGERGWTEQFF. CDR3 bases read: TGTGCCAGTAGTCCCCCCGGGGAGCGGGGGTGGACTGAG.

In its sample, this clone was seen many times. The CDR3 goes on 3 residues after the read ends, and that part is filled in from the germline J gene. The chain employs TRBV20-1 and TRBJ2-4; TRBD1 might be the D (5 bases). The CDR3 contains 14 residues. V was shortened by 6 bases and J by 6 bases, with 18 bases between the two germline ends. CDR1 and CDR2 (germline): DFQATT, SNEGSKA (reference sequence). The CDR3 here is CSAPPGADLNIQYF. The DNA read from the CDR3 is TGCAGTGCCCCTCCTGGGGCTGACTTAAACATT.

This clone was observed at least ten times. The CDR3 reads CASSKTGLDGYTF. The sequenced part of the CDR3 DNA is TGTGCCAGCAGCAAGACAGGGTTGGATGGC. This rearrangement joins TRBV5-6 to TRBJ1-2; 7 nucleotides line up with TRBD1. The missing CDR3 end, 3 residues past where the read stops, is filled in from the germline J gene. V lost 4 bases and J lost 6; bases outside the gene matches: 6. Germline-derived CDR1 and CDR2 are SGHDT and YYEEEE. The CDR3 spans 13 residues.

This clone was observed a few times. The CDR3 end lies 3 residues beyond the end of the read and is filled in from the germline J gene. Other DNA sequences in the same sample also yield this CDR3. The chain uses TRBV6-2 or TRBV6-3 and TRBJ2-7, with TRBD2 identical over 11 bases. In germline, CDR1 is MNHEY, CDR2 SVGEGT. The CDR3 runs to 15 residues. Losses at the gene ends were 7 bases for V and 1 base for J; bases not matched to a gene: 6. The part of the CDR3 DNA that was read is TGTGCCAGCAAACTGACTAGCGGGGAGTCCTACGAG. It is translated as CASKLTSGESYE. The complete CDR3 protein is CASKLTSGESYEQYF.

A note on this clone: The CDR3 end falls 3 residues outside the read, so it is completed with the germline J gene. The chain links TRBV6-1 to TRBJ1-5; TRBD1 is a possible D gene (5 bases). V was clipped by 4 bases and J by 4 bases, with 8 bases between them. The CDR3 spans 13 residues. The germline V gene encodes CDR1 MNHNS and CDR2 SASEGT. CDR3 DNA, as far as it was read: TGTGCCAGCAGTGGACAGAGGAATCAGCCC. It yields the protein CASSGQRNQP. The complete CDR3 sequence is CASSGQRNQPQHF.

In regard to this clone: The CDR3 end is not reached by the read, which stops 3 residues before it; the germline J gene fills it in. The genes are TRBV7-9 and TRBJ2-1; D gene ambiguous. Trimming cost V 1 base and J 9 bases, with 4 bases left between them. The CDR3 is 11 amino acids. CDR1 SEHNR and CDR2 FQNEAQ come from the germline V gene (reference sequence). CDR3 in amino acids: CASSLVREQFF. CDR3 DNA, as far as it was read: TGTGCCAGCAGCTTAGTGCGTGAG.

This clone has ten or more counts. The CDR3 is cut off 3 residues early in the read; its end comes from the germline J gene. V is TRBV5-1 and J is TRBJ1-1; 8 nucleotides line up with TRBD1. The germline V gene has CDR1 SGHRS and CDR2 YFSETQ. The CDR3 runs to 18 residues. Germline trimming cut 0 bases from V and 3 bases from J; bases unmatched to any gene: 13. The CDR3 loop reads CASSLGAGGTTSDTEAFF. Incomplete CDR3 DNA: TGCGCCAGCAGCTTGGGGGCAGGGGGCACCACCTCTGACACTGAA. Variable domain in full (rest from reference TRBV5-1 and TRBJ1-1): KAGVTQTPRYLIKTRGQQVTLSCSPISGHRSVSWYQQTPGQGLQFLFEYFSETQRNKGNFPGRFSGRQFSNSRSEMNVSTLELGDSALYLCASSLGAGGTTSDTEAFFGQGTRLTVV.